The 14 T cell receptor beta chains presented below share a single source sample, sequenced in a study of regulatory T cells in long-lasting Graves disease. With iRepertoire HTBI primers and Arm-PCR of CDR3 regions, TCR beta libraries were built. TCRdb ran MiXCR on the multiplex PCR reads and lists one entry per CDR3 protein. This table holds more than 300,000 distinct CDR3 sequences, around 15% found once. The time point: newly diagnosed GD, antithyroid drugs for less than 3 months. Construction of the TCR library relied on RNA isolated from PBMCs. The sample was peripheral blood mononuclear cells (PBMCs), taken at new diagnosis, from a patient treated with antithyroid drugs. Every receptor here comes from a female donor with Graves disease.

This clonotype was seen more than once but under ten times. V usage is TRBV4-1 and J usage is TRBJ1-1; D might be TRBD1 (5 bases). Trimming took 3 bases from V and 1 from J, leaving 12 bases between them. The CDR3 is made up of 15 amino acids. Per germline, CDR1 MGHRA and CDR2 YSYEKL. For the CDR3, the DNA is TGCGCCAGCAGCCACCTCAGGGCGGAGAACACTGAAGCTTTCTTT. It is translated as CASSHLRAENTEAFF.

This clonotype was counted a single time. The rearrangement uses TRBV6-1 and TRBJ2-1, with TRBD1 identical over 7 bases. The CDR3 consists of 15 residues. Trimming at V came to 4 bases and at J to 3 bases, leaving 6 bases not matched to a gene. CDR1 MNHNS and CDR2 SASEGT come from the germline V gene. This CDR3 reads CASSGRQGVYNEQFF. CDR3 nucleotides: TGTGCCAGCAGTGGGCGACAGGGAGTCTACAATGAGCAGTTCTTC.

This clonotype was counted many times. This chain uses TRBV20-1 with TRBJ2-2; no definite D call. This CDR3 contains 15 residues. Germline lookup yields CDR1 DFQATT and CDR2 SNEGSKA (reference sequence). V lost 0 bases and J 1 base, leaving 9 bases between the germline ends. The CDR3 sequence is CSARDGRQNTGELFF. CDR3 DNA sequence: TGCAGTGCTAGAGATGGGCGGCAGAACACCGGGGAGCTGTTTTTT.

This clonotype has just a few counts. Given the absence of the conserved phenylalanine or tryptophan at the CDR3 end, a read error is likely. The chain is built from TRBV15 and TRBJ1-3, with TRBD1 as a possible D gene (6 bases). CDR1 and CDR2 (germline): LNHNV, YYDKDF (reference sequence). The CDR3 consists of 14 residues. Trimming removed 4 bases from V and 3 bases from J, with 10 bases in between. CDR3 DNA sequence: TGTGCCACCAGCATGTACAGGGATGGAAACACCATATATCTT. Translating it yields CATSMYRDGNTIYL.

This clonotype occurred many times. The J gene is TRBJ2-7, the V gene TRBV5-8, with TRBD2 as a possible D gene (5 bases). Germline values: CDR1 SGHTS, CDR2 YDEGEE. V lost 4 bases and J 4 bases, leaving 18 bases between the germline ends. CDR3 length: 15 amino acids. The CDR3 region has the DNA TGTGCCAGCAGCCACCCCTTCCGAGGGCGATACGAGCAGTACTTC. Protein product: CASSHPFRGRYEQYF.

This clonotype showed up just a few times. The rearrangement links TRBV6-1 to TRBJ1-5; the match to TRBD1 covers 8 bases. Trimming took 5 bases from V and 1 from J; bases not matched to a gene: 4. Germline assignment: CDR1 MNHNS and CDR2 SASEGT. The CDR3 has 15 amino acids. The CDR3 protein is CASSSWDRSNQPQHF. In DNA form, the CDR3 reads TGTGCCAGCAGTTCATGGGACAGGAGCAATCAGCCCCAGCATTTT.

In its sample, this clonotype was seen many times. This rearrangement joins TRBV7-9 to TRBJ1-2, with TRBD1 matching over 7 bases. The CDR3 loop spans 19 amino acids. Germline trimming cut 5 bases from V and 4 bases from J; bases unmatched to any gene: 22. CDR1 and CDR2 (germline): SEHNR, FQNEAQ (reference sequence). The CDR3 coding sequence is TGTGCCAGCAGCCCCATTCTCCCTGACCAGGGGGGAGTAGGCTATGGCTACACCTTC. This sequence encodes CASSPILPDQGGVGYGYTF.

CDR3 coding DNA: TGTGCTAGTGTTCGCGGGGTCACAGATACGCAGTATTTT. Protein sequence: CASVRGVTDTQYF. V usage is TRBV12-5 and J usage is TRBJ2-3; D is perhaps TRBD2 (6 bases). CDR1 LGHNT and CDR2 FRNRAP come from the germline V gene. With 7 bases removed from V and 2 bases from J, the gap between germline ends came to 10 bases. The CDR3 extends over 13 amino acids. The complete variable domain, with remaining parts taken from reference TRBV12-5 and TRBJ2-3, reads DARVTQTPRHKVTEMGQEVTMRCQPILGHNTVFWYRQTMMQGLELLAYFRNRAPLDDSGMPKDRFSAEMPDATLATLKIQPSEPRDSAVYFCASVRGVTDTQYFGPGTRLTVL.

This clonotype was detected ten times or more. The gene calls are TRBV19 and TRBJ2-1; 10 bases fit TRBD2. Trimming at V came to 5 bases and at J to 5 bases, leaving 3 bases not matched to a gene. Germline V gives CDR1 LNHDA, CDR2 SQIVND (reference sequence). There are 14 residues in the CDR3. The CDR3 DNA reads as TGTGCCAGTAGTCCTAGCGGGAGTCACAATGAGCAGTTCTTC. Residues: CASSPSGSHNEQFF.

This clonotype was found many times. The chain couples TRBV20-1 to TRBJ2-7; 10 bases are a match to TRBD1. This CDR3 spans 14 amino acids. J lost 5 bases, V lost 6 bases, and 10 bases had no gene match. Germline lookup yields CDR1 DFQATT and CDR2 SNEGSKA (reference sequence). CDR3 nucleotide sequence: TGCAGTGCGCTTTCCGGGACAGGGGCCAACGAGCAGTACTTC. Protein sequence: CSALSGTGANEQYF.

This clonotype showed up many times. V gene TRBV11-1 combines with J gene TRBJ2-3, with D hard to call. Trimming removed 3 bases from V and 4 bases from J, with 14 bases in between. The CDR3 consists of 15 residues. Germline V lookup: CDR1 SGHAT, CDR2 FQDESV (reference sequence). The CDR3 bases are TGTGCCAGCAGCTTCTTAGCTACGGCCCCAGATACGCAGTATTTT. This sequence encodes CASSFLATAPDTQYF.

In this sample, this clonotype turned up many times. The J gene is TRBJ1-1, the V gene TRBV27; D uncertain. V lost 2 bases and J lost 7, with 11 bases in between. From germline, CDR1 is MNHEY and CDR2 SMNVEV (reference sequence). This CDR3 has 13 amino acids. The CDR3 nucleotides read TGTGCCAGCAGTTTAAGCGGGGTGGGTGAAGCTTTCTTT. It specifies CASSLSGVGEAFF.

In its sample, this clonotype was seen many times. The chain is built from TRBV12-3 or TRBV12-4 and TRBJ1-2, with D uncertain. This CDR3 contains 16 residues. Trimming took off 2 bases at V and 4 bases at J, with 17 bases between the two ends. CDR3 coding DNA: TGTGCCAGCAGTTTAACCGGCGGTGGAGCGGCCTATGGCTACACCTTC. Its protein product is CASSLTGGGAAYGYTF.

Ten or more counts support this clonotype. The J gene is TRBJ1-1, the V gene TRBV24-1; 8 bases are a match to TRBD1. The V gene's germline CDR1 is KGHDR and CDR2 SFDVKD. J gave up 11 bases and V 2 bases, and 9 bases lay outside the gene matches. This CDR3 region has 14 residues. The CDR3 nucleotides read TGTGCCACCAGTGATTCAGGGGGCGCGAGTCGGGCTTTCTTT. Residues: CATSDSGGASRAFF.